This record looks at one TCR beta chain sequence and its context. The sample is drawn from a study of blood T cell repertoires in COVID-19. Study details: The study drew acute and convalescent COVID-19 samples from the United States, Italy and Spain. T cells, B-cell-depleted T cells, or PBMCs supplied cDNA or gDNA.

Original processing methods: From reference gene primer amplification, estimates of nucleated cell counts were derived. Clones were sequenced by immunoSEQ multiplex PCR, and TCRdb holds only the in-frame ones, with some missing. That table furnishes V, J and clone size, whereas the DNA furnished D and trimming. The sample contains about 55,000 clones, about nine tenths of which appear only once. The clonotype originates from a man between 45 and 60 years old with active COVID-19. What was sequenced was peripheral blood.

The chain's CDR3 is CASSLGSAGVGNEQFF. DNA of the CDR3: TGTGCCAGCAGCTTAGGGTCTGCGGGAGTCGGCAATGAGCAGTTCTTC. This chain links TRBV5-4 with TRBJ2-1; 7 nucleotides align to TRBD2. Germline trimming cut 2 bases from V and 6 bases from J; bases unmatched to any gene: 11. CDR3 size: 16 residues. Germline values: CDR1 SGHNT, CDR2 YYREEE (reference sequence). Based on the CDR3 plus reference TRBV5-4 and TRBJ2-1, the full variable domain is ETGVTQSPTHLIKTRGQQVTLRCSSQSGHNTVSWYQQALGQGPQFIFQYYREEENGRGNFPPRFSGLQFPNYSSELNVNALELDDSALYLCASSLGSAGVGNEQFFGPGTRLTVL.